This T cell receptor beta chain stems from a study of OX40 agonist ivuxolimab in advanced cancers. The wider study: Recorded diagnoses for dose-escalation patients were hepatocellular carcinoma, melanoma, renal cell or head and neck cancer. Participants could have had prior anti-PD-1, anti-PD-L1 or anti-CTLA-4 therapy, and around 40% had some. Study findings and constraints: Partial responders dosed at 0.1-3.0 mg/kg displayed clonal expansion ranking among the lowest.

Sequenced by immunoSEQ multiplex PCR; TCRdb stores in-frame clones only, minus some. The sample lists more than 50,000 clones, around 88% seen once, with roughly 13% in the top ten. As to this clone: Its specificity is not known.

Per the germline V gene, CDR1 is SGDLS and CDR2 is YYNGEE. The CDR3 covers 16 residues. The gene calls are TRBV9 and TRBJ2-5, with a weak D call TRBD2 (5 bases). The end of the DNA fits TRBJ2-7 better, so the J call may be wrong. This TCR came from an adult with an advanced solid tumor such as melanoma, head and neck, liver or kidney cancer. Sequencing used CD4+ or CD8+ T cells sorted from blood, obtained in a trial of the OX40 agonist ivuxolimab. The CDR3 loop reads CASSGAPREQLYEQYF. In DNA, the CDR3 is TGTGCCAGCAGCGGCGCCCCCCGGGAACAGCTCTACGAGCAGTACTTC.